There are many counts of the clone carrying this T cell receptor (beta chain). Its antigen is not identified. The germline CDR1 and CDR2 sequences are DFQATT and SNEGSKA (reference sequence). Unmatched junction bases numbered 2, after V lost 6 bases and J lost 1 base. This CDR3 region has 13 residues. The data were taken from a study of metastatic and nonmetastatic thyroid tumors. About the research overall: Comparative analysis of repertoires was undertaken across blood and tumor or nodule tissue obtained from malignant and benign thyroid patients.

Study processing details: Between-group CDR3 differences, defined by clinicopathological status, yielded a distant-metastasis classifier for papillary thyroid cancer. TCRdb re-called clones via MiXCR from the PCR reads. TCRdb's processing, not the study's, gives the V and J calls here. This table holds about 15,000 clones, about 25% found once. General observations from the study: Benign nodules were reported to have significantly lower TCR beta diversity than malignant thyroid tumors, in blood and tumor.

There were no patients who had received any treatment before thyroid surgery. The chain uses TRBV20-1 and TRBJ2-4; 8 bases are shared with TRBD2. Sequencing was performed on tumor tissue. The sequence came from a female donor with papillary thyroid cancer or a benign thyroid nodule (not recorded which). Some clones in this sample may be carry-over from other donors' samples. The CDR3 nucleotides are TGCAGTGCCTCGGGAGGGGCCAAAAACATTCAGTACTTC. It encodes CSASGGAKNIQYF.